The T cell receptor beta chain described here comes from a study of glioma-infiltrating T cells. Study-level findings and limits: Non-neoplastic patients had below-expected tissue-blood divergence, while all gliomas exceeded expectation.

In regard to this clonotype: Its cognate antigen is unknown. This may be a read error, as it is one base from a much larger clone.

The CDR3 spans 16 residues. Germline V gives CDR1 MGHRA, CDR2 YSYEKL. Trimming took off 2 bases at V and 7 bases at J, with 18 bases between the two ends. The iRepertoire nested amplicon-rescue multiplex PCR amplified TCR alpha and beta CDR3s from RNA. TCRdb independently ran MiXCR on the multiplex PCR reads; one entry per CDR3 protein. The sample lists 100,000 to 150,000 distinct CDR3 sequences, about 23% occurring once. The chain combines TRBV4-1 with TRBJ2-1, with D perhaps matching TRBD1 (7 bases). The receptor was derived from a human donor with low-grade glioma or glioblastoma, undergoing nonglioma brain surgery, or in good health (not recorded which). Sequenced: glioma tissue, nonneoplastic brain tissue, or PBMCs (not recorded which). The CDR3 reads CASSQNQGGVWNEQFF. The CDR3 nucleotides read TGCGCCAGCAGCCAAAATCAGGGGGGTGTATGGAATGAGCAGTTCTTC.